This T cell receptor (beta chain) was sequenced during a study of T cell responses to AZD1222 COVID-19 vaccine. Findings and caveats of the study: Reports say nearly half of spike-specific TCRs go after unmutated variant regions.

Profiled with immunoSEQ multiplex PCR; TCRdb holds only in-frame clones, not every one. Of about 140,000 clones in the sample, approximately 84% were seen once. Comment on this clone: Its target is not known.

Trimming took off 3 bases at V and 0 bases at J, with 12 bases between the two ends. The CDR3 has 16 amino acids. CDR1 and CDR2 from the germline V gene are LNHDA and SQIVND (reference sequence). This sequence joins TRBV19 and TRBJ1-5; no clear D. The receptor comes from an adult in good health. The sample was peripheral blood, taken on day 0 of AZD1222 vaccination. DNA for the CDR3: TGTGCCAGTAGTATCCTGCCAATTAATAGCAATCAGCCCCAGCATTTT. The encoded protein is CASSILPINSNQPQHF.